Ten or more counts support the clone carrying this T cell receptor (beta chain). Its antigen is not known. Germline V CDR1 and CDR2: DFQATT, SNEGSKA (reference sequence). This CDR3 comprises 16 residues. Unmatched junction bases numbered 2, after V lost 1 base and J lost 0 bases. These data belong to a study of Graves' ophthalmopathy and Graves' hyperthyroidism. Whole-study findings and limits: Ophthalmopathy progression predictions by the model showed nearly 75% specificity and roughly 70% sensitivity.

The TCR beta CDR3 regions underwent amplification from RNA transcripts. The library came from an HTBI-primed first-round RT-PCR and a second-round multiplex PCR. TCRdb independently ran MiXCR on the multiplex PCR reads; one entry per CDR3 protein. Among 300,000 to 400,000 distinct CDR3 sequences listed, roughly a sixth were seen once. This clonotype originated in an adult man with Graves' ophthalmopathy. The source material was peripheral blood. The chain carries TRBV20-1 and TRBJ1-6; 8 positions agree with TRBD1. The DNA of the CDR3 is TGCAGTGCTAGAGCAGGGGGCGCCTCCTATAATTCACCCCTCCACTTT. Translated, it gives CSARAGGASYNSPLHF.